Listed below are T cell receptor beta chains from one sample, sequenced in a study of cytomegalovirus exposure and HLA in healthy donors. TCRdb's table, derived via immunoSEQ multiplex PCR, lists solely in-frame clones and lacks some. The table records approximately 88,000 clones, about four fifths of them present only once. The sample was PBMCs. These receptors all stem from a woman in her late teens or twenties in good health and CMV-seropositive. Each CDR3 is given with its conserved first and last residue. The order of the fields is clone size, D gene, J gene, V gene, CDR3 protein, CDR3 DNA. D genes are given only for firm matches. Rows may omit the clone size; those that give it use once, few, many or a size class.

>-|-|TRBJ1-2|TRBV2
CASTRGAGEPYGYTF
TGTGCCAGCACCCGAGGGGCAGGGGAGCCCTATGGCTACACCTTC
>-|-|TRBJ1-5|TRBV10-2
CASSESPQETGNQPQHF
TGCGCCAGCAGTGAGTCTCCCCAAGAGACAGGCAATCAGCCCCAGCATTTT
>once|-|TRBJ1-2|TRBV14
CASSHGGYGYTF
TGTGCCAGCAGCCACGGAGGCTATGGCTACACCTTC
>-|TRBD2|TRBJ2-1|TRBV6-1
CASSLIAGGRNEQFF
TGTGCCAGCAGCCTTATAGCGGGGGGGCGCAATGAGCAGTTCTTC
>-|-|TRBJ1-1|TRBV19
CASGSRGDTEAFF
TGTGCCAGTGGATCCAGGGGTGATACTGAAGCTTTCTTT
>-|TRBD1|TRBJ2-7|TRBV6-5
CASSYSQGLPYEQYF
TGTGCCAGCAGTTACTCACAGGGGCTCCCCTACGAGCAGTACTTC
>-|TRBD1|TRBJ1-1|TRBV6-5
CASSTGGGEAFF
TGTGCCAGCAGTACAGGGGGCGGTGAAGCTTTCTTT
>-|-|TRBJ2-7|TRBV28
CASSLKELSYEQYF
TGTGCCAGCAGTTTAAAAGAACTCTCCTACGAGCAGTACTTC
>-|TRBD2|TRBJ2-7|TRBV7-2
CASGPGGGYYYEQYF
TGTGCCAGCGGTCCCGGGGGGGGGTACTACTACGAGCAGTACTTC
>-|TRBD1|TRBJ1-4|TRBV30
CAWSVQGTGGMPAEKLFF
TGTGCCTGGAGTGTACAGGGGACAGGTGGGATGCCCGCTGAAAAACTGTTTTTT
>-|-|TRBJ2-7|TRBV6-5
CASSYSREASSYEQYF
TGTGCCAGCAGTTACTCGAGGGAGGCAAGCTCCTACGAGCAGTACTTC
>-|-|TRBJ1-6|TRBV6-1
CASSELTAGFNSPLHF
TGTGCCAGCAGTGAACTAACGGCAGGGTTTAATTCACCCCTCCACTTT
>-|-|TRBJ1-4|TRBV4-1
CASSLSGSHEKLFF
TGCGCCAGCAGCCTATCCGGGAGCCATGAAAAACTGTTTTTT
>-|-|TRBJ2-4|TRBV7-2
CASSLEGGRNIQYF
TGTGCCAGCAGCTTAGAAGGGGGTAGGAACATTCAGTACTTC
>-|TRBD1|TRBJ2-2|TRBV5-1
CASSLPGQGGTGELFF
TGCGCCAGCAGCTTGCCCGGACAGGGCGGCACCGGGGAGCTGTTTTTT
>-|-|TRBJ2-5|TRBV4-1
CASSQDVGGGETQYF
TGCGCCAGCAGCCAAGATGTGGGAGGGGGGGAGACCCAGTACTTC
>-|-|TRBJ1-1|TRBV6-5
CASSQGGLSEAFF
TGTGCCAGCAGTCAAGGGGGTTTGAGTGAAGCTTTCTTT
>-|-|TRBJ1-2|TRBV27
CASSVTGGYGYTF
TGTGCCAGCAGTGTTACAGGCGGTTATGGCTACACCTTC
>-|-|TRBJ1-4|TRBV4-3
CASSQVERSNEKLFF
TGCGCCAGCAGCCAAGTAGAACGGTCCAATGAAAAACTGTTTTTT
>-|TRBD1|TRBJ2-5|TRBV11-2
CASSQQGETQYF
TGTGCCAGCAGCCAACAGGGGGAGACCCAGTACTTC
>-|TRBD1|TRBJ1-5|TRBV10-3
CAISDSDRGRDNQPQHF
TGTGCCATCAGTGACTCGGACAGGGGAAGAGACAATCAGCCCCAGCATTTT
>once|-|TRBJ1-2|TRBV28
CATAGTRGAGYTF
TGTGCCACCGCCGGGACCAGGGGTGCTGGCTACACCTTC
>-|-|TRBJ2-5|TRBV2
CASSELHGQETQYF
TGTGCCAGCAGTGAATTACACGGGCAAGAGACCCAGTACTTC
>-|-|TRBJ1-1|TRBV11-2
CASSLVGGPTEAFF
TGCGCCAGCAGCTTAGTGGGGGGGCCCACTGAAGCTTTCTTT
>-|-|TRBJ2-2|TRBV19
CASTRVSNTGELFF
TGTGCCAGTACCAGGGTGAGCAACACCGGGGAGCTGTTTTTT
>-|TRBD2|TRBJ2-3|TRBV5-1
CASSLVRDGGVTDTQYF
TGCGCCAGCAGCTTGGTTCGGGACGGGGGGGTAACAGATACGCAGTATTTT
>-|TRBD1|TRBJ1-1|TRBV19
CASRSEGARTEAFF
TGTGCCAGTAGATCTGAGGGGGCGCGCACTGAAGCTTTCTTT
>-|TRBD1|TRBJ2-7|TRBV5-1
CASGIQGAEQGEQYF
TGCGCCAGCGGTATCCAGGGGGCGGAGCAGGGCGAGCAGTACTTC
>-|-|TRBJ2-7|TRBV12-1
CASSNRPGQPGEQYF
TGTGCCAGCAGTAACCGACCGGGACAGCCGGGGGAGCAGTACTTC
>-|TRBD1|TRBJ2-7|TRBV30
CAWSGGQGYHEQYF
TGTGCCTGGAGCGGGGGACAGGGTTACCACGAGCAGTACTTC
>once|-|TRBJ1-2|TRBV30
CAWSQRGIPYGYTF
TGTGCCTGGTCCCAAAGAGGGATCCCTTATGGCTACACCTTC
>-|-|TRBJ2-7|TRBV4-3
CASSQDRSERDEQYF
TGCGCCAGCAGCCAAGACAGGTCAGAAAGAGACGAGCAGTACTTC
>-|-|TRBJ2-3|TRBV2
CASRVSHDTQYF
TGTGCCAGCAGGGTTAGTCATGATACGCAGTATTTT
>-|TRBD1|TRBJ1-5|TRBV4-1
CASSQEPLRQGKANQPQHF
TGCGCCAGCAGCCAAGAACCCCTGCGACAGGGGAAGGCCAATCAGCCCCAGCATTTT
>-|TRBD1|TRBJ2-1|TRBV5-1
CASSRWQGQGDEQFF
TGCGCCAGCAGCCGCTGGCAGGGACAGGGAGATGAGCAGTTCTTC
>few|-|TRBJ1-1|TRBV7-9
CASRAGTEAFF
TGTGCCAGCAGGGCTGGCACTGAAGCTTTCTTT
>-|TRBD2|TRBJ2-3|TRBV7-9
CASSLGTSGRTDTQYF
TGTGCCAGCAGCTTGGGGACTAGCGGACGCACAGATACGCAGTATTTT
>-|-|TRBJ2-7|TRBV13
CASSAPEGESYEQYF
TGTGCCAGCAGCGCCCCAGAAGGAGAGTCCTACGAGCAGTACTTC
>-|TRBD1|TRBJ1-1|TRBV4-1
CASSRGTGNTEAFF
TGCGCCAGCAGCCGGGGGACAGGGAACACTGAAGCTTTCTTT
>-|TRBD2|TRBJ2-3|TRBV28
CASSAGTSGVLDTQYF
TGTGCCAGCAGTGCCGGGACTAGCGGGGTGTTAGATACGCAGTATTTT